These 6 T cell receptor beta chains were sequenced from one sample in a study of T cells in Graves' hyperthyroidism and ophthalmopathy. Amplification targeted TCR beta CDR3 regions from RNA transcripts. First-round RT-PCR with HTBI primers amplified the TCR CDR3 region. One entry per CDR3 protein, called by TCRdb with MiXCR from the multiplex PCR reads. The sample gives 250,000 to 350,000 distinct CDR3 sequences, around 15% of which show up once; approximately 60% is in the top ten. Source material: blood. These receptors all stem from a woman aged 60-75 years with Graves' ophthalmopathy.

V gene TRBV20-1 combines with J gene TRBJ2-1, with 10 bases matching TRBD2. Trimming at V came to 3 bases and at J to 7 bases, leaving 15 bases not matched to a gene. Germline V gives CDR1 DFQATT, CDR2 SNEGSKA (reference sequence). The CDR3 runs to 17 residues. The CDR3 spells CSASGSGRGVIANEQFF. For the CDR3, the DNA is TGCAGTGCTAGTGGAAGCGGGAGGGGGGTAATCGCGAATGAGCAGTTCTTC.

This clonotype occurred many times. DNA for the CDR3: TGTGCCAGCAGCGGGACCCTACGACCTGAAGCTTTCTTT. Translated, it gives CASSGTLRPEAFF. J is TRBJ1-1 and V is TRBV9; no firm D call. The CDR3 spans 13 residues. Trimming shortened V by 3 bases and J by 6 bases, and 12 bases separated the two germline ends. Germline CDR1 is SGDLS and CDR2 is YYNGEE.

This clonotype showed up many times. This chain joins TRBV6-2 or TRBV6-3 and TRBJ1-5; 9 nucleotides align to TRBD1. The V and J ends lost 4 bases and 4 bases, in that order; junction bases with no gene match: 2. Germline values: CDR1 MNHEY, CDR2 SVGEGT. This CDR3 has 14 amino acids. The DNA for the CDR3 is TGTGCCAGCAGTTCTGACAGGGGGAATCAGCCCCAGCATTTT. Translated, it gives CASSSDRGNQPQHF.

The genes are TRBV9 and TRBJ2-1; 11 nucleotides line up with TRBD1. The germline CDR1 and CDR2 sequences are SGDLS and YYNGEE. The J segment lost 9 bases and the V segment lost 0 bases, leaving 5 bases of the junction unmatched. The CDR3 has 15 amino acids. DNA of the CDR3: TGTGCCAGCAGCGTAGGGACAGGGGGCGCGGGTGAGCAGTTCTTC. It specifies CASSVGTGGAGEQFF.

The table lists this clonotype with many counts. J is TRBJ1-3 and V is TRBV7-2; the match to TRBD1 covers 10 bases. With V trimmed by 5 bases and J by 4 bases, 5 bases remained unmatched. Looked up from germline, CDR1 is SGHTA and CDR2 is FQGNSA. The CDR3 runs to 15 residues. CDR3 bases: TGTGCCAGCAGCCAGGGACAGGGGCACGGAAACACCATATATTTT. It yields the protein CASSQGQGHGNTIYF.

The V call is TRBV7-2, the J call TRBJ2-7; D is ambiguous. Germline V CDR1 and CDR2: SGHTA, FQGNSA. Deletions cut 1 base from V and 6 bases from J, with 16 bases between. The CDR3 is 15 residues long. The CDR3 here is CASSLVDWTLSEQYF. CDR3 DNA sequence: TGTGCCAGCAGCTTAGTTGACTGGACCCTCTCCGAGCAGTACTTC.